The 28 T cell receptor beta chains in this list originate from one sample, sequenced in a study of shared clonotypes between healthy human individuals. Using immunoSEQ multiplex PCR, the repertoire was profiled, and TCRdb retains in-frame clones only, with some absent. In the table there are about 2 million clones, 85% to 95% of which are singletons. The sample comprised naive CD4+ T cells sorted from blood. Subset indicated: CD45RA+ positively selected. Receptors originate from a man aged 18 to 30 in good health.

The gene calls are TRBV7-2 and TRBJ1-2, with no clear D. This CDR3 comprises 18 residues. The V and J ends lost 1 base and 3 bases respectively, with 21 bases between them. The germline V gene encodes CDR1 SGHTA and CDR2 FQGNSA. CDR3 bases: TGTGCCAGCAGCTTAGGAGTGCCCGGCGGCTTACTACACTATGGCTACACCTTC. Amino acid sequence: CASSLGVPGGLLHYGYTF.

This sequence joins TRBV11-2 and TRBJ1-6; possibly TRBD1 for D (5 bases). The CDR3 is made up of 17 amino acids. Germline V CDR1 and CDR2: SGHAT, FQNNGV. Trimming removed 0 bases from V and 7 bases from J, with 16 bases in between. CDR3 in amino acids: CASSLETRGRANSPLHF. The CDR3, as DNA: TGTGCCAGCAGCTTAGAGACCCGGGGCAGGGCGAATTCACCCCTCCACTTT.

In its sample, this clone was seen once. J is TRBJ2-5 and V is TRBV29-1; 9 bases align to TRBD2. The CDR3 has 13 residues. The V gene end was trimmed by 4 bases and the J gene end by 6 bases; junction bases not matched to a gene: 6. Germline lookup yields CDR1 SQVTM and CDR2 ANQGSEA. The CDR3 DNA sequence: TGCAGCGTTGGTACTAGCGGGTGGCAGACCCAGTACTTC. Translated, it gives CSVGTSGWQTQYF.

V usage is TRBV10-3 and J usage is TRBJ2-7; D unresolved. The CDR3 spans 16 residues. The germline gives CDR1 ENHRY, CDR2 SYGVKD. Trimming left V 3 bases short and J 9 bases short, with 24 bases between. The CDR3, as DNA: TGTGCCATCAGTGATTCGACAACCCTCCCTGTAAGGTGGCAGTACTTC. Amino acid sequence: CAISDSTTLPVRWQYF.

DNA for the CDR3: TGTGCCAGCATACGTGAAGGCCGTAATGAAAAACTGTTTTTT. Encoded protein: CASIREGRNEKLFF. The chain is built from TRBV6-1 and TRBJ1-4; D not resolved. The length of the CDR3 is 14 residues. Germline V CDR1 and CDR2: MNHNS, SASEGT. Trimming took 7 bases from V and 4 from J, leaving 13 bases between them.

Concerning this clone: The sample has other DNA sequences that encode this CDR3 too. This chain uses TRBV27 with TRBJ1-3, with D hard to call. The V and J ends lost 6 bases and 7 bases respectively, with 13 bases between them. The V gene's germline CDR1 is MNHEY and CDR2 SMNVEV (reference sequence). The CDR3 extends over 13 amino acids. In DNA form, the CDR3 reads TGTGCCAGCAGGGAGGCTGGAGGGAACACCATATATTTT. The encoded protein is CASREAGGNTIYF.

This chain uses TRBV6-1 with TRBJ1-1; a possible D gene is TRBD1 (6 bases). Looked up from germline, CDR1 is MNHNS and CDR2 is SASEGT. V lost 5 bases, J lost 0 bases, and 13 bases lay in between. This CDR3 spans 15 amino acids. CDR3 nucleotide sequence: TGTGCCAGCAGTATCACCGGGACATTGAACACTGAAGCTTTCTTT. It specifies CASSITGTLNTEAFF.

This clone appeared a single time. V usage is TRBV5-1 and J usage is TRBJ2-5; 10 bases align to TRBD2. Germline values: CDR1 SGHRS, CDR2 YFSETQ. V shed 4 bases and J 0 bases; nucleotides not matched to a gene: 3. This CDR3 has 15 amino acids. For the CDR3, the DNA is TGCGCCAGCAGCACGGGGACTAGCGACCAAGAGACCCAGTACTTC. Translated: CASSTGTSDQETQYF.

CDR3 region: CASSFPGQALEAFF. CDR3 bases: TGTGCCAGCAGCTTTCCTGGACAGGCGCTTGAAGCTTTCTTT. The chain couples TRBV7-9 to TRBJ1-1; 7 bases are a match to TRBD1. V lost 3 bases and J lost 7; bases outside the gene matches: 8. The length of the CDR3 is 14 residues. The germline V gene has CDR1 SEHNR and CDR2 FQNEAQ (reference sequence). The entire variable domain, with the rest obtained from reference TRBV7-9 and TRBJ1-1, is as follows: DTGVSQNPRHKITKRGQNVTFRCDPISEHNRLYWYRQTLGQGPEFLTYFQNEAQLEKSRLLSDRFSAERPKGSFSTLEIQRTEQGDSAMYLCASSFPGQALEAFFGQGTRLTVV.

Of note for this clone: The sample contains more than one DNA sequence encoding this CDR3. This chain uses TRBV7-2 with TRBJ1-1; no clear D gene. Germline V CDR1 and CDR2: SGHTA, FQGNSA. The CDR3 has 14 residues. V gave up 2 bases and J gave up 2 bases, with 9 bases separating them. DNA of the CDR3: TGTGCCAGCAGCTTATACGGTCCAAACACTGAAGCTTTCTTT. Translation gives CASSLYGPNTEAFF.

V usage is TRBV5-6 and J usage is TRBJ2-3; D uncertain. The CDR3 consists of 12 residues. Looked up from germline, CDR1 is SGHDT and CDR2 is YYEEEE. Between the trimmed V and J ends, which lost 1 base and 7 bases, there was a span of 7 bases. CDR3 residues: CASSLSANTQYF. The CDR3 coding sequence is TGTGCCAGCAGCTTGTCGGCGAATACGCAGTATTTT.

The rearrangement links TRBV7-9 to TRBJ2-7; D is tentatively TRBD1 or TRBD2 (6 bases each). Trimming took 6 bases from V and 10 from J, leaving 16 bases between them. This CDR3 is built from 12 residues. In germline, CDR1 is SEHNR, CDR2 FQNEAQ (reference sequence). The CDR3 loop reads CASSLPGAPQYF. CDR3 nucleotides: TGTGCCAGCAGTTTGCCGGGGGCCCCACAGTACTTC.

The rearrangement links TRBV27 to TRBJ2-2; D perhaps matches TRBD2 (6 bases). V lost 1 base and J 1 base, leaving 7 bases between the germline ends. Looked up from germline, CDR1 is MNHEY and CDR2 is SMNVEV (reference sequence). This CDR3 region has 15 residues. DNA for the CDR3: TGTGCCAGCAGTTTATGGCGGGAGAACACCGGGGAGCTGTTTTTT. Its protein is CASSLWRENTGELFF.

The chain has TRBV5-1 and TRBJ1-1; 7 bases are a match to TRBD1. Unmatched junction bases numbered 5, after V lost 3 bases and J lost 0 bases. Germline-derived CDR1 and CDR2 are SGHRS and YFSETQ. The CDR3 is 15 residues long. CDR3 in amino acids: CASSYQTGMNTEAFF. In DNA form, the CDR3 reads TGCGCCAGCAGCTATCAGACAGGGATGAACACTGAAGCTTTCTTT.

The chain uses TRBV28 and TRBJ1-4, with unresolved D. The germline CDR1 and CDR2 sequences are MDHEN and SYDVKM. The V and J ends lost 5 bases and 0 bases respectively, with 4 bases between them. The CDR3 is 13 residues long. CDR3 nucleotide sequence: TGTGCCAGCAGTCCACCAACTAATGAAAAACTGTTTTTT. Translating gives CASSPPTNEKLFF.

In its sample, this clone was seen once. The chain carries TRBV2 and TRBJ1-5; 11 nucleotides align to TRBD1. The ends lost 7 bases at V and 4 bases at J; junction bases unmatched: 6. Germline assignment: CDR1 SNHLY and CDR2 FYNNEI. The CDR3 sequence is 15 residues long. This chain's CDR3 is CASKPGTGGNQPQHF. The CDR3 DNA is TGTGCCAGCAAGCCGGGGACAGGGGGAAATCAGCCCCAGCATTTT.

The rearrangement links TRBV30 to TRBJ1-1; tentative D call: TRBD1 (6 bases). The CDR3 is 14 residues long. Germline CDR1 and CDR2: GTSNPN and SVGIG (reference sequence). Trimming took off 2 bases at V and 1 base at J, with 11 bases between the two ends. The CDR3 spells CAWSYRVTNTEAFF. The CDR3 DNA is TGTGCCTGGAGTTACAGGGTTACGAACACTGAAGCTTTCTTT.

The V gene is TRBV10-1, the J gene TRBJ2-7; a weak D match, TRBD1 (6 bases). Germline assignment: CDR1 WNHNN and CDR2 SYGVQD (reference sequence). This CDR3 spans 16 amino acids. With 3 bases removed from V and 4 bases from J, the gap between germline ends came to 19 bases. The CDR3, as DNA: TGCGCCAGCAGTGACCCGCAGGGGCCCATAAGGTACGAGCAGTACTTC. This codes for CASSDPQGPIRYEQYF.

The V and J genes are TRBV6-6 and TRBJ2-7; the match to TRBD1 covers 7 bases. Germline CDR1 reads MNHNY; CDR2 reads SVGAGI (reference sequence). The CDR3 has 15 residues. Unmatched junction bases numbered 9, after V lost 7 bases and J lost 0 bases. CDR3 nucleotide sequence: TGTGCCAGCACGTCGACAGGGCGGCTCTCCTACGAGCAGTACTTC. It codes for CASTSTGRLSYEQYF.

The chain joins TRBV23-1 to TRBJ2-5, with a tentative D call TRBD1 (5 bases). TRBV23-1 is classed as an ORF, of uncertain function. CDR3 length: 12 residues. V gave up 10 bases and J gave up 3 bases, with 12 bases separating them. CDR3 sequence reads: CATRLTEETQYF. The CDR3 DNA reads as TGCGCCACCCGTCTGACAGAAGAGACCCAGTACTTC.

The V gene is TRBV12-5, the J gene TRBJ2-7; 8 bases are shared with TRBD1. After removal of 1 base from V and 1 base from J, the junction contained 9 bases not matched to a gene. The CDR3 runs to 17 residues. Germline V CDR1 and CDR2: LGHNT, FRNRAP. CDR3 sequence: CASGLERGGTGSYEQYF. In nucleotides, the CDR3 is TGTGCTAGTGGTTTGGAAAGAGGCGGGACAGGATCCTACGAGCAGTACTTC.

Turning to this clone: Other DNA sequences of this sample code for an identical CDR3. The CDR3 coding sequence is TGTGCCATCAGAAAGGGTAACACTGAAGCTTTCTTT. As protein: CAIRKGNTEAFF. The chain couples TRBV10-3 to TRBJ1-1; D gene unclear. The length of the CDR3 is 12 residues. Trimming removed 6 bases from V and 2 bases from J, with 7 bases in between. The germline V gene encodes CDR1 ENHRY and CDR2 SYGVKD.

V is TRBV6-5 and J is TRBJ2-7; unclear D gene. The CDR3 contains 11 residues. V lost 7 bases, J lost 6 bases, and 10 bases lay in between. CDR1 and CDR2 from the germline V gene are MNHEY and SVGAGI. CDR3 amino acids: CASTQAGEQYF. CDR3 DNA sequence: TGTGCCAGCACCCAGGCCGGCGAGCAGTACTTC.

The CDR3 DNA follows: TGTGCCAGCAAGACAGGGGTCAGCACAGATACGCAGTATTTT. This sequence encodes CASKTGVSTDTQYF. The chain couples TRBV6-1 to TRBJ2-3; 8 bases fit TRBD1. The CDR3 runs 14 residues. V trimming: 7 bases; J trimming: 0 bases; junction bases outside the gene matches: 3. Germline assignment: CDR1 MNHNS and CDR2 SASEGT.

For this clone: This sample also contains other DNA sequences that code for the same CDR3. This chain connects TRBV2 to TRBJ2-1; 8 bases fit TRBD2. After removal of 8 bases from V and 7 bases from J, the junction contained 4 bases not matched to a gene. Looked up from germline, CDR1 is SNHLY and CDR2 is FYNNEI. This CDR3 is 12 amino acids long. The CDR3 DNA reads as TGTGCCAGCCTGTTAGCGGGAAATGAGCAGTTCTTC. Translating gives CASLLAGNEQFF.

The chain couples TRBV28 to TRBJ1-1, with no clear D. The CDR3 sequence is 15 residues long. Looked up from germline, CDR1 is MDHEN and CDR2 is SYDVKM. V dropped 4 bases and J dropped 1 base, with 13 bases sitting between them. The CDR3 coding sequence is TGTGCCAGCAGTTCCAGTAGGCTGGGGAACACTGAAGCTTTCTTT. Translation gives CASSSSRLGNTEAFF.

The V gene is TRBV4-1, the J gene TRBJ2-7, with TRBD1 as a possible D gene (5 bases). The CDR3 is 15 amino acids. CDR1 and CDR2 (germline): MGHRA, YSYEKL. Deletions cut 2 bases from V and 2 bases from J, with 13 bases between. CDR3 in DNA: TGCGCCAGCAGCCAAATCCGAGCAGGGACCTACGAGCAGTACTTC. Translation gives CASSQIRAGTYEQYF.

The chain combines TRBV28 with TRBJ1-6; 7 positions agree with TRBD1. Losses at the gene ends were 6 bases for V and 5 bases for J; bases not matched to a gene: 7. This CDR3 is built from 15 residues. CDR1 MDHEN and CDR2 SYDVKM come from the germline V gene. CDR3: CASRSPGQHNSPLHF. The CDR3 bases are TGTGCCAGCAGAAGTCCGGGACAGCATAATTCACCCCTCCACTTT.